This T cell receptor (beta chain) was sequenced for a study of T-cell memory formation after mild COVID-19. Findings of the study overall: Among contracting clones, CD4+ were mainly CM/EM and CD8+ enriched in EMRA. Pre-infection memory harbored some responding clones, suggesting cross-reactive memory joined.

Worth noting for this clonotype: Its specificity is unknown.

CDR1 and CDR2 (germline): SGHRS, YFSETQ. V lost 2 bases and J 1 base, leaving 9 bases between the germline ends. The CDR3 length is 15 residues. Constant-segment primers and 5'RACE yielded cDNA libraries for TCR alpha and TCR beta, each carrying sample barcodes and UMIs. TCRdb analysed the 5' RACE reads with MiXCR anew, one entry per CDR3 protein. The table lists more than 250,000 distinct CDR3 sequences, around 16% of them singletons. Specimen: PBMCs or a T cell subset sorted from them (not recorded which). V gene TRBV5-1 combines with J gene TRBJ2-2; D possibly matches TRBD1 or TRBD2 (5 bases each). This clonotype was obtained from a man younger than 35 who had mild COVID-19 (a few samples of this study predate the infection). Cell type and time point are not known. The CDR3 region has the DNA TGCGCCAGCAGCTTCGGGACCGAGAACACCGGGGAGCTGTTTTTT. Its translation is CASSFGTENTGELFF. Looking up the rest from reference TRBV5-1 and TRBJ2-2 gives the full variable domain: KAGVTQTPRYLIKTRGQQVTLSCSPISGHRSVSWYQQTPGQGLQFLFEYFSETQRNKGNFPGRFSGRQFSNSRSEMNVSTLELGDSALYLCASSFGTENTGELFFGEGSRLTVL.